The 14 T cell receptor beta chains reported below all come from one sample, sequenced in a study of shared clonotypes between healthy human individuals. Naive CD8 cells comprised CD45RO-negative, CCR7-positively selected cells, excluding terminally differentiated effector memory CD45RA+ cells. Repertoires were generated with immunoSEQ multiplex PCR, while TCRdb's copy carries only in-frame clones and drops some. The table shows some 2,100,000 clones, with just over 90% occurring only once. The sample taken for sequencing was naive CD8+ T cells from PBMCs. The receptors shown here come from a man in his late teens or twenties in good health. Some clones in this sample may be carry-over from other donors' samples.

This clone appeared once. The chain's CDR3 is CSASPNNEQFF. The CDR3 nucleotides are TGCAGTGCTTCCCCGAACAATGAGCAGTTCTTC. This chain links TRBV20-1 with TRBJ2-1; D is ambiguous. The CDR3 is 11 amino acids. V was shortened by 5 bases and J by 5 bases, with 7 bases between the two germline ends. Germline values: CDR1 DFQATT, CDR2 SNEGSKA (reference sequence).

The chain combines TRBV29-1 with TRBJ2-7, with 8 bases fitting TRBD1. This CDR3 is built from 14 residues. The V gene's germline CDR1 is SQVTM and CDR2 ANQGSEA. V lost 4 bases to trimming and J lost 5 bases; unmatched junction nucleotides: 10. CDR3 in DNA: TGCAGCGTTGCGCAGGGGGCATTTAACAACGAGCAGTACTTC. It yields the protein CSVAQGAFNNEQYF.

This chain uses TRBV6-1 with TRBJ2-7; perhaps TRBD2 as D (6 bases). Deletions cut 2 bases from V and 3 bases from J, with 14 bases between. The germline V gene has CDR1 MNHNS and CDR2 SASEGT. The CDR3 has 15 amino acids. The CDR3 DNA is TGTGCCAGCAGTGAAAAGGCGGGGAGAGTCTACGAGCAGTACTTC. The encoded protein is CASSEKAGRVYEQYF.

The chain's CDR3 is CASSLGDYRTDTQYF. The CDR3 bases are TGTGCCAGCAGTTTAGGGGACTACCGCACAGATACGCAGTATTTT. The chain has TRBV27 and TRBJ2-3; 7 nucleotides match TRBD2. Germline V gives CDR1 MNHEY, CDR2 SMNVEV (reference sequence). V was pared by 2 bases and J by 1 base, with 3 bases of the junction left unmatched. The CDR3 contains 15 residues.

The chain has TRBV28 and TRBJ2-6; no clear D gene. CDR1 MDHEN and CDR2 SYDVKM come from the germline V gene. The V end was cut by 6 bases, the J end by 1 base, with 10 bases between. The CDR3 length is 15 residues. DNA of the CDR3: TGTGCCAGCAGGCGAATGGGATCTGGGGCCAACGTCCTGACTTTC. Translating it yields CASRRMGSGANVLTF.

The chain carries TRBV4-2 and TRBJ2-1, with D maybe TRBD1 (7 bases). Germline V gene sequence: CDR1 LGHNA, CDR2 YNFKEQ. The V and J ends lost 1 base and 6 bases respectively, with 19 bases between them. This CDR3 region has 17 residues. The chain's CDR3 is CASSQVIQGGTSNEQFF. CDR3 coding DNA: TGTGCCAGCAGCCAAGTAATCCAGGGGGGTACAAGCAATGAGCAGTTCTTC.

V gene TRBV4-2 combines with J gene TRBJ2-3; the match to TRBD2 covers 8 bases. The junction had 7 bases not matched to a gene; V was cut back by 2 bases and J by 3 bases. The CDR3 loop spans 16 amino acids. Germline-derived CDR1 and CDR2 are LGHNA and YNFKEQ. The DNA for the CDR3 is TGTGCCAGCAGCCAAAACTCCCAGCGGGAGACAGATACGCAGTATTTT. It codes for CASSQNSQRETDTQYF.

V and J are TRBV5-4 and TRBJ2-1; D remains unclear. The CDR3 length is 12 residues. V lost 5 bases to trimming and J lost 4 bases, with 7 bases between them. Germline assignment: CDR1 SGHNT and CDR2 YYREEE (reference sequence). The CDR3 protein is CASSDAYNEQFF. The CDR3 DNA reads as TGTGCCAGCAGTGACGCTTACAATGAGCAGTTCTTC.

This clone was counted a single time. J is TRBJ2-5 and V is TRBV7-9; 9 bases match TRBD1. The CDR3 contains 14 residues. V dropped 4 bases and J dropped 5; count of bases not matched to a gene: 5. Germline CDR1 and CDR2: SEHNR and FQNEAQ (reference sequence). The CDR3 loop is CASSSSGQGETQYF. The CDR3 nucleotides read TGTGCCAGCAGCTCCTCCGGACAGGGGGAGACCCAGTACTTC.

The rearrangement uses TRBV7-2 and TRBJ2-1; 9 nucleotides align to TRBD2. CDR3 length equals 16 residues. The J segment lost 7 bases and the V segment lost 5 bases, leaving 12 bases of the junction unmatched. Germline loops: CDR1 SGHTA, CDR2 FQGNSA. The CDR3 region is CASSAWGSGRFNEQFF. CDR3 in DNA: TGTGCCAGCAGCGCCTGGGGGAGCGGGAGGTTTAATGAGCAGTTCTTC.

V is TRBV19 and J is TRBJ1-1; 7 bases fit TRBD1. The CDR3 extends over 14 amino acids. The germline gives CDR1 LNHDA, CDR2 SQIVND (reference sequence). Unmatched junction bases numbered 6, after V lost 2 bases and J lost 6 bases. CDR3 in DNA: TGTGCCAGTAGTATACGACAGGGTCGACCTGAAGCTTTCTTT. The encoded protein is CASSIRQGRPEAFF.

The chain uses TRBV7-9 and TRBJ2-7, with a possible D match to TRBD1 (5 bases). Trimming took 4 bases from V and 0 from J, leaving 16 bases between them. CDR1 is SEHNR, CDR2 FQNEAQ, per germline (reference sequence). This CDR3 has 16 amino acids. The CDR3 bases are TGTGCCAGCAGCTCACCTAGTGGGGCCAGCTCCTACGAGCAGTACTTC. Its protein product is CASSSPSGASSYEQYF. Full variable domain (remainder filled in from reference TRBV7-9 and TRBJ2-7): DTGVSQNPRHKITKRGQNVTFRCDPISEHNRLYWYRQTLGQGPEFLTYFQNEAQLEKSRLLSDRFSAERPKGSFSTLEIQRTEQGDSAMYLCASSSPSGASSYEQYFGPGTRLTVT.

The chain has TRBV27 and TRBJ1-2; D unclear. The CDR3 totals 14 residues. The V end was cut by 4 bases, the J end by 8 bases, with 17 bases between. Germline CDR1 MNHEY, CDR2 SMNVEV (reference sequence). The CDR3: CASSWVLRGVGYTF. In DNA form, the CDR3 reads TGTGCCAGCAGTTGGGTCCTACGGGGAGTCGGCTACACCTTC.

The chain links TRBV27 to TRBJ1-3; TRBD1 matches at 8 bases. CDR1 and CDR2 (germline): MNHEY, SMNVEV (reference sequence). The CDR3 runs to 16 residues. Losses at the gene ends were 6 bases for V and 0 bases for J; bases not matched to a gene: 7. The CDR3 here is CASRSTGGLSGNTIYF. CDR3 in DNA: TGTGCCAGCAGGAGTACAGGGGGTCTCTCTGGAAACACCATATATTTT.